The rows below give T cell receptor beta chains drawn from one sample of a study of blood T cell repertoires in COVID-19. The table came from immunoSEQ multiplex PCR; TCRdb's copy has only in-frame clones and leaves some out. The sample holds about 130,000 clones, roughly 84% seen once. Sequencing used peripheral blood. These receptors came from a woman aged 80 or over with acute or convalescent COVID-19. Each CDR3 is given without its conserved first and last residue. Not all rows give a size; the values are once, few, many and, for expanded clones, a class.

.,TRBV18,ASSPWTGRSGANVLT
.,TRBV9,ASSVGGGHYNEQF
.,TRBV18,ASSPIDRTGGDGGYT
.,TRBV5-1,ASSAGPANEQY
.,TRBV4-3,ASSQTGTGTLYGYT
.,TRBV6-2/TRBV6-3,ASSSRTSGIYNEQF
.,TRBV18,ASSPQGSQGVVRYEQY
once,TRBV7-8,ASSVRRGRTYEQY
.,TRBV6-6,ASSYMGASNQPQH
once,TRBV27,ASRPPQREGEDEQF
few,TRBV18,ASSRGGPGVNTEAF
.,TRBV6-5,ASSYRTGGRYGYT
.,TRBV7-7,ASSPLTSGSGDEQF
.,TRBV27,ASSSTGGKSNQPQH